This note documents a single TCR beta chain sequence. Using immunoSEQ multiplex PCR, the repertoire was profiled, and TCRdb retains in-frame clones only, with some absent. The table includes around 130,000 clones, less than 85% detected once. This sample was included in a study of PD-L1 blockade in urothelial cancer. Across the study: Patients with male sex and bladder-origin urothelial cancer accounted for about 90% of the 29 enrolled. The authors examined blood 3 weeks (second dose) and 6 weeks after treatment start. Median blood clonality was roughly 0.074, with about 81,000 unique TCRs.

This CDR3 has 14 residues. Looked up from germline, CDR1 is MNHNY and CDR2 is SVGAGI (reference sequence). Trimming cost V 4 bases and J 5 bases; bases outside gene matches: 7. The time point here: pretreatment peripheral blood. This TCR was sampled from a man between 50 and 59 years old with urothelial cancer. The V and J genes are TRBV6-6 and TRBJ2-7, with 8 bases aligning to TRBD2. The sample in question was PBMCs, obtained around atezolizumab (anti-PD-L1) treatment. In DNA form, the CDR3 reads TGTGCCAGCAGTTTGAGCGGGAGTATGGACGAGCAGTACTTC. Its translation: CASSLSGSMDEQYF.